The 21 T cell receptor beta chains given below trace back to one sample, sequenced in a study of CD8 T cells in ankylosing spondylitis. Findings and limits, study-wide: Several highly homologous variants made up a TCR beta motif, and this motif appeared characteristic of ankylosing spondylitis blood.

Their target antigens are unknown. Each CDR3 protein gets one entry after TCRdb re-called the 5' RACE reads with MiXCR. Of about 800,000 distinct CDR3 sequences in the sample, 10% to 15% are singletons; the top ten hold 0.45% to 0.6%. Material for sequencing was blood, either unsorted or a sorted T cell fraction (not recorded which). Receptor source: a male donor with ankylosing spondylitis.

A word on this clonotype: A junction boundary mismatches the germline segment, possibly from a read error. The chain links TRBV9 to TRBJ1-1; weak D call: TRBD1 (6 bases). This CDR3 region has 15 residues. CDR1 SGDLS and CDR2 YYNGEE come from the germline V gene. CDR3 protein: CASSVSHTRDTEASF. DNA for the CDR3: TGTGCCAGCAGCGTATCTCATACACGGGACACTGAAGCTTCCTTT.

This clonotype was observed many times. The CDR3, as DNA: TGCAGTGCTAGCCGGGGACAGTTTTACGAGCAGTACTTC. Translation: CSASRGQFYEQYF. The chain recombines TRBV20-1 with TRBJ2-7; TRBD1 aligns across 7 bases. Germline V lookup: CDR1 DFQATT, CDR2 SNEGSKA (reference sequence). This CDR3 has 13 amino acids. Trimming took 3 bases from V and 4 from J; bases not matched to a gene: 6.

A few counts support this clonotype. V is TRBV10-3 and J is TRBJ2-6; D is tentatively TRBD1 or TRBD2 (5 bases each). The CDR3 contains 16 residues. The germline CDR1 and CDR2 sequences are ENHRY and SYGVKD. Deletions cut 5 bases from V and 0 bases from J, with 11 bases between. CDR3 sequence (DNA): TGTGCCATCAGTCGGGACGCTCTCTCTGGGGCCAACGTCCTGACTTTC. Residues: CAISRDALSGANVLTF.

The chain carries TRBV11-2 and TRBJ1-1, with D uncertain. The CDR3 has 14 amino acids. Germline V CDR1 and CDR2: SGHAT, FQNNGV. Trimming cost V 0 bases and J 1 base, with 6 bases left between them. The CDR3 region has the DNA TGTGCCAGCAGCTTAGAAGCGGAGAACACTGAAGCTTTCTTT. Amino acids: CASSLEAENTEAFF. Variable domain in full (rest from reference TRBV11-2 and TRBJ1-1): EAGVAQSPRYKIIEKRQSVAFWCNPISGHATLYWYQQILGQGPKLLIQFQNNGVVDDSQLPKDRFSAERLKGVDSTLKIQPAKLEDSAVYLCASSLEAENTEAFFGQGTRLTVV.

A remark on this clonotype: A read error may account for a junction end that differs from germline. The CDR3: CASSVASTEAFF. The DNA of the CDR3 is TGTGCCAGCAGCGTAGCGAGCACTGAAGCTTTCTTT. This chain uses TRBV7-9 with TRBJ1-1, with D unclear. This CDR3 has 12 amino acids. Germline assignment: CDR1 SEHNR and CDR2 FQNEAQ (reference sequence).

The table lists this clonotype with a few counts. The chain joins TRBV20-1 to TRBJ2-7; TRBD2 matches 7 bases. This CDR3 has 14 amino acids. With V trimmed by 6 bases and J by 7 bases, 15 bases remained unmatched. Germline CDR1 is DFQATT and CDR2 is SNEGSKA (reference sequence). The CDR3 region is CSAPVLAKTGEQYF. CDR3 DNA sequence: TGCAGTGCCCCGGTACTAGCGAAAACGGGGGAGCAGTACTTC.

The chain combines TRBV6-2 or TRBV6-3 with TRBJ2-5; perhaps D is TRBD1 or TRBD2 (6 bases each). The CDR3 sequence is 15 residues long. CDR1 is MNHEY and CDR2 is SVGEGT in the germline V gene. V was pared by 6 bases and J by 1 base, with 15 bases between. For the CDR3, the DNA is TGTGCCAGCAGCCGGAGGGGGACAAGCCAAGAGACCCAGTACTTC. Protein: CASSRRGTSQETQYF.

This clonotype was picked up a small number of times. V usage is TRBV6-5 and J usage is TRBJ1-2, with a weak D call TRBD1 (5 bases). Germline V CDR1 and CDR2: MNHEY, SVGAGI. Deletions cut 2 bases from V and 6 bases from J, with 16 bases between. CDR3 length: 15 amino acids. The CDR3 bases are TGTGCCAGCAGTTACCGCCCAGGGAATATGGATGGCTACACCTTC. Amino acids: CASSYRPGNMDGYTF.

This CDR3 is CASRKRVLGYGYTF. In nucleotides, the CDR3 is TGTGCCAGCAGGAAACGGGTCCTCGGATATGGCTACACCTTC. The gene calls are TRBV6-1 and TRBJ1-2; D is uncertain. V dropped 6 bases and J dropped 5 bases, with 16 bases sitting between them. CDR1 and CDR2 from the germline V gene are MNHNS and SASEGT. The CDR3 is 14 amino acids.

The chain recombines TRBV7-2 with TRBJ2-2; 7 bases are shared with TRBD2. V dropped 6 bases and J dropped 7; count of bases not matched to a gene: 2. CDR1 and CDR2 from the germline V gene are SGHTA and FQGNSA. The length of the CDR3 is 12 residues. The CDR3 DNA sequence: TGTGCCAGCAGGAGGGAGGGCGGGGAGCTGTTTTTT. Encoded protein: CASRREGGELFF.

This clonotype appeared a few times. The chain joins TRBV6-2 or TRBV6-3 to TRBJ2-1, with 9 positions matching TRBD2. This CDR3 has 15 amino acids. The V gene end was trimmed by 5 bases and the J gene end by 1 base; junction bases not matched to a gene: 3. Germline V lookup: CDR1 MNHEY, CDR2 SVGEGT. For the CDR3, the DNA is TGTGCCAGCAGTACCGGACTAGCGTCCTACAATGAGCAGTTCTTC. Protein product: CASSTGLASYNEQFF.

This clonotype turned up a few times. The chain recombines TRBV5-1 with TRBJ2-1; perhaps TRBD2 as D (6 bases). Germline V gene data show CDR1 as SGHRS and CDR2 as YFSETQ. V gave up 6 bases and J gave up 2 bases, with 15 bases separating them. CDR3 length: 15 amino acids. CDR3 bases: TGCGCCAGCATCCCGGGACTTTTCACCTACAATGAGCAGTTCTTC. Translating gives CASIPGLFTYNEQFF. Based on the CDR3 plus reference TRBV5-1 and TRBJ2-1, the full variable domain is KAGVTQTPRYLIKTRGQQVTLSCSPISGHRSVSWYQQTPGQGLQFLFEYFSETQRNKGNFPGRFSGRQFSNSRSEMNVSTLELGDSALYLCASIPGLFTYNEQFFGPGTRLTVL.

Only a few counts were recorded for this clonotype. CDR3: CASSLVGLAYNEQFF. CDR3 DNA: TGCGCCAGCAGCTTGGTAGGACTAGCCTACAATGAGCAGTTCTTC. The chain recombines TRBV5-1 with TRBJ2-1; 7 positions match TRBD2. There are 15 residues in the CDR3. CDR1 and CDR2 from the germline V gene are SGHRS and YFSETQ. Unmatched junction bases numbered 2, after V lost 0 bases and J lost 2 bases.

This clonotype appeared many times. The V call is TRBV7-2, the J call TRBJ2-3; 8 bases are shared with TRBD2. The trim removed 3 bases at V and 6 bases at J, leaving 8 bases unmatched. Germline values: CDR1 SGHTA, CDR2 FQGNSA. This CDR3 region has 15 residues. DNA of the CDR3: TGTGCCAGCAGCTTTTATGGAGCGGGGGAGGATACGCAGTATTTT. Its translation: CASSFYGAGEDTQYF.

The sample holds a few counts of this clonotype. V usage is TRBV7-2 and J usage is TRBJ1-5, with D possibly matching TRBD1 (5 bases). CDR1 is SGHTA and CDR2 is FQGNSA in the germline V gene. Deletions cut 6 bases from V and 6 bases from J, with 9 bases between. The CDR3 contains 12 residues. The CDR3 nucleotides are TGTGCCAGCAGTAAAGGGGCTCAGCCCCAGCATTTT. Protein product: CASSKGAQPQHF.

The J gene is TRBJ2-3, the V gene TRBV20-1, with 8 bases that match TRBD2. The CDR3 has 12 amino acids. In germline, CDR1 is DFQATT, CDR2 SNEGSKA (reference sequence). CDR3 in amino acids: CRTGGDSDTQYF. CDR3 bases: TGCAGAACCGGGGGGGATTCAGATACGCAGTATTTT.

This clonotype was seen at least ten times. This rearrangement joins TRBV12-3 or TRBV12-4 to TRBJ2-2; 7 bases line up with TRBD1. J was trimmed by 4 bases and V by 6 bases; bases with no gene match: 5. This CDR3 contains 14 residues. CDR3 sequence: CASSSDRATGELFF. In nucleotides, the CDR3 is TGTGCCAGCAGCTCTGACAGGGCCACCGGGGAGCTGTTTTTT.

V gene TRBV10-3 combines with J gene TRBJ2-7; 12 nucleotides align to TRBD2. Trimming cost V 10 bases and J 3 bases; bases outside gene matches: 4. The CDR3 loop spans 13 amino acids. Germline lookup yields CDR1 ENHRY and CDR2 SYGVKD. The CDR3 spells CATGLAGNYEQYF. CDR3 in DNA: TGTGCCACCGGACTAGCGGGAAACTACGAGCAGTACTTC.

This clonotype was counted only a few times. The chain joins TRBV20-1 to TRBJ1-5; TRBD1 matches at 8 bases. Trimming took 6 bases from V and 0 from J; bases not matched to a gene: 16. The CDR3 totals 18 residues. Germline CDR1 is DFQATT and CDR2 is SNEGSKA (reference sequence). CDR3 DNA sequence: TGCAGTGCCCCACTGCGGGACAGGACATACTATAGCAATCAGCCCCAGCATTTT. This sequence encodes CSAPLRDRTYYSNQPQHF.

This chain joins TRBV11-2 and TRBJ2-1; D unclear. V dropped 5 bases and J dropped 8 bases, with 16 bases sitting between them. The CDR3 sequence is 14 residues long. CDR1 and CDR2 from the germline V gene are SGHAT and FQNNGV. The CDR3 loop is CASSPRTALDEQFF. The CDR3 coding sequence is TGTGCCAGCAGCCCCCGGACGGCTTTGGATGAGCAGTTCTTC.

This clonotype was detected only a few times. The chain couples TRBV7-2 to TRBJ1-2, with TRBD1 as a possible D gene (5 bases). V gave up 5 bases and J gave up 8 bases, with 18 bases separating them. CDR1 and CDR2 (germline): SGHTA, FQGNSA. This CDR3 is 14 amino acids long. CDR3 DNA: TGTGCCAGCAGCCTCAGGGACCCTGGGCAGGGCTACACCTTC. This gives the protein CASSLRDPGQGYTF.